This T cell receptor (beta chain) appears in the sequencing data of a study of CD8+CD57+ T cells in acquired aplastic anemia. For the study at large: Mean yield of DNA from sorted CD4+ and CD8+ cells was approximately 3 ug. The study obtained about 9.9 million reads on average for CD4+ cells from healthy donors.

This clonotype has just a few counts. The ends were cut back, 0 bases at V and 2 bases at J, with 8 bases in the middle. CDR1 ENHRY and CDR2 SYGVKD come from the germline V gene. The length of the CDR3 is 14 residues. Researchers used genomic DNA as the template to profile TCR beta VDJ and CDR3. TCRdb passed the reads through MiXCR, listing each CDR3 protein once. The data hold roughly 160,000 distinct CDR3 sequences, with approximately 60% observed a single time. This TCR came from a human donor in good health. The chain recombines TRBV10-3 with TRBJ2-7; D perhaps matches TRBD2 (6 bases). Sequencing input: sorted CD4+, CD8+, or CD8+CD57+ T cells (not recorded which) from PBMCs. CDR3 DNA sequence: TGTGCCATCAGTGAGTCCCGGGAGACCTACGAGCAGTACTTC. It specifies CAISESRETYEQYF.